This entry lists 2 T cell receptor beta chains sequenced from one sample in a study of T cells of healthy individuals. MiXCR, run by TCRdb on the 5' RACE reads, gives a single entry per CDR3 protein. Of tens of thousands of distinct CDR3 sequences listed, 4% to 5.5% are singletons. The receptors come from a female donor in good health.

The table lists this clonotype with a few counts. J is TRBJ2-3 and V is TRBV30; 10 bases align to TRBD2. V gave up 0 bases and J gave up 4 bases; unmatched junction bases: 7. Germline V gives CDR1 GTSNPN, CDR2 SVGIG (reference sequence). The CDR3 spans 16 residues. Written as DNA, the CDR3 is TGTGCCTGGAGTGTAGGAGCGGGAGGGACGGCAGATACGCAGTATTTT. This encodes CAWSVGAGGTADTQYF.

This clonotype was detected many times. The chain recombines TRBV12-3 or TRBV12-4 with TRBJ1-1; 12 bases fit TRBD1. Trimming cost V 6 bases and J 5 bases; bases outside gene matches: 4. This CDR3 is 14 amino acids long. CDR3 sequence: CASSLGQGATEAFF. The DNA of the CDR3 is TGTGCCAGCAGCCTGGGACAGGGGGCGACTGAAGCTTTCTTT.